The rows below give T cell receptor beta chains drawn from one sample of a study of cytomegalovirus exposure and HLA in healthy donors. Repertoires were generated with immunoSEQ multiplex PCR, while TCRdb's copy carries only in-frame clones and drops some. The sample yields fewer than 250,000 clones, about 85% seen once. Sample: PBMCs. The receptors stem from a woman aged 45-65 years in good health and CMV-seronegative. Each CDR3 is given with its conserved first and last residue.

V: TRBV27; J: TRBJ2-7; CDR3: CASSPPGRDEQYF
V: TRBV28; J: TRBJ1-4; CDR3: CASSQQGKNEKLFF
V: TRBV11-2; J: TRBJ2-3; CDR3: CASSPYSSDTQYF
V: TRBV14; J: TRBJ2-5; CDR3: CASSQRRIQYF
V: TRBV4-1; J: TRBJ1-2; CDR3: CASSQDASGTGSGYTF
V: TRBV18; J: TRBJ2-2; CDR3: CASSTLELSSNTGELFF
V: TRBV27; J: TRBJ1-5; CDR3: CASSADRGNQPQHF
V: TRBV5-1; J: TRBJ2-2; CDR3: CASSLDLAGSTGELFF
V: TRBV7-9; J: TRBJ1-1; CDR3: CASSRRVDVNTEAFF
V: TRBV28; J: TRBJ2-6; CDR3: CASSTPGGTGIHRSGANVLTF
V: TRBV9; J: TRBJ1-2; CDR3: CASSVERYRDNYGYTF
V: TRBV2; J: TRBJ2-7; CDR3: CASSSGFEQYF
V: TRBV5-3; J: TRBJ1-4; CDR3: CARSFRHENEKLFF
V: TRBV11-2; J: TRBJ2-7; CDR3: CASSLSRSQGYEQYF
V: TRBV28; J: TRBJ2-1; CDR3: CASSLSPGMDEQFF
V: TRBV5-5; J: TRBJ1-5; CDR3: CASSFGHNSNQPQHF
V: TRBV28; J: TRBJ2-1; CDR3: CASSQWTSGIYNEQFF
V: TRBV7-2; J: TRBJ1-1; CDR3: CASSPGGTPSNTEAFF
V: TRBV6-5; J: TRBJ2-7; CDR3: CASRYVQGNEQYF
V: TRBV4-2; J: TRBJ2-1; CDR3: CASSQEGRAITEQFF
V: TRBV5-1; J: TRBJ1-1; CDR3: CASSLTGNTEAFF
V: TRBV2; J: TRBJ2-7; CDR3: CASSEVRAGGLGEQYF
V: TRBV7-2; J: TRBJ1-2; CDR3: CASSPRLPTGGYTF
V: TRBV5-4; J: TRBJ1-2; CDR3: CASSPGPILSVDCGYTF
V: TRBV9; J: TRBJ1-1; CDR3: CASSVDFFSGDSNKAFF
V: TRBV9; J: TRBJ1-2; CDR3: CASSVGLTGGYTF
V: TRBV19; J: TRBJ2-6; CDR3: CASSIAGGSGANVLTF
V: TRBV5-1; J: TRBJ2-5; CDR3: CASSLDGRGGETQYF
V: TRBV28; J: TRBJ1-4; CDR3: CASSGSSEKLFF